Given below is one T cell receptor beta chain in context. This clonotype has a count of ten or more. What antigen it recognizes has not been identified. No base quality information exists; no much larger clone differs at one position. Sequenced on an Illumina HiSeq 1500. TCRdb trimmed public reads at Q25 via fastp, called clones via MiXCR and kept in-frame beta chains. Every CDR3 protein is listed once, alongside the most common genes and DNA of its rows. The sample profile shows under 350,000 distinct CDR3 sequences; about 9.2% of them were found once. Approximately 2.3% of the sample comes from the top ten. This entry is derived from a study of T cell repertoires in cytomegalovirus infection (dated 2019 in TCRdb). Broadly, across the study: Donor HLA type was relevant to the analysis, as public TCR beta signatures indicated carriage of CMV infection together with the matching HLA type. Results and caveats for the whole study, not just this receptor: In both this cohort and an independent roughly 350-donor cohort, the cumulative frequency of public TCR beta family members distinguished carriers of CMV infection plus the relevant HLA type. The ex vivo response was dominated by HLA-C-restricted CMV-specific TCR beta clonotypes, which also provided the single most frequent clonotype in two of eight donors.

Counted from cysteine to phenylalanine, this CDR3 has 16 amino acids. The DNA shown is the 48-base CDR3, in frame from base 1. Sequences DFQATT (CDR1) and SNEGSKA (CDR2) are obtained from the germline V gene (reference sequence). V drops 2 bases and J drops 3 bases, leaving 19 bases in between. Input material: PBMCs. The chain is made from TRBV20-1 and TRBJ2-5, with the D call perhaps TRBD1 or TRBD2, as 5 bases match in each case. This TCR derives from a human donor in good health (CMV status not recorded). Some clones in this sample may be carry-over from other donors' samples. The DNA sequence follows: TGCAGTGCTAGAACCCGGGACCCCGGGCGGGAAGAGACCCAGTACTTC. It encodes CSARTRDPGREETQYF.